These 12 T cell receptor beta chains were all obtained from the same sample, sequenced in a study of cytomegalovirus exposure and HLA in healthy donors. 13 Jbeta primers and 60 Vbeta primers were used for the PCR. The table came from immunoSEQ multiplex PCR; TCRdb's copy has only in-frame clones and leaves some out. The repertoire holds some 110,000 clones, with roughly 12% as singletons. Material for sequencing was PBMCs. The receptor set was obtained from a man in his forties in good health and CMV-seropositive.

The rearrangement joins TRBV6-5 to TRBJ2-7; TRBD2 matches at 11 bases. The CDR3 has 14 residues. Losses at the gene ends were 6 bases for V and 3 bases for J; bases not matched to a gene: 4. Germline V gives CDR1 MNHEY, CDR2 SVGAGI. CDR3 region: CASSYSGRVYEQYF. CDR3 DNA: TGTGCCAGCAGCTATAGCGGGAGGGTCTACGAGCAGTACTTC.

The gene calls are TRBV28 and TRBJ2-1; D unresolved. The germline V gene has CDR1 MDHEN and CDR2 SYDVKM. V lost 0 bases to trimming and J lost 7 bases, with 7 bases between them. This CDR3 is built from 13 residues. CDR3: CASSLWERNEQFF. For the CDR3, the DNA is TGTGCCAGCAGTTTATGGGAGAGAAATGAGCAGTTCTTC.

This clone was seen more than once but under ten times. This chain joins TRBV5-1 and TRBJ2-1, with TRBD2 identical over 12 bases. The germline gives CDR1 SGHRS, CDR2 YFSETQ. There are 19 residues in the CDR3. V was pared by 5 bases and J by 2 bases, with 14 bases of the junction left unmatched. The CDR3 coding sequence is TGCGCCAGCAGGGACTTACTAGCGGGGGGCAAAAATACCTACAATGAGCAGTTCTTC. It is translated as CASRDLLAGGKNTYNEQFF. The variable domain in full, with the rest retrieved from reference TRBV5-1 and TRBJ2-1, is KAGVTQTPRYLIKTRGQQVTLSCSPISGHRSVSWYQQTPGQGLQFLFEYFSETQRNKGNFPGRFSGRQFSNSRSEMNVSTLELGDSALYLCASRDLLAGGKNTYNEQFFGPGTRLTVL.

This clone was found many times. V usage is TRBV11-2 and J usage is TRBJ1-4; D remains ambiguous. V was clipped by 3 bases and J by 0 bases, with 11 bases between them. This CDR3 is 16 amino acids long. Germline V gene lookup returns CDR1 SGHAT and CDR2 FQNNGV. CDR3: CASSFSLAATNEKLFF. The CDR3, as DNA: TGTGCCAGCAGCTTTAGCCTAGCTGCAACTAATGAAAAACTGTTTTTT.

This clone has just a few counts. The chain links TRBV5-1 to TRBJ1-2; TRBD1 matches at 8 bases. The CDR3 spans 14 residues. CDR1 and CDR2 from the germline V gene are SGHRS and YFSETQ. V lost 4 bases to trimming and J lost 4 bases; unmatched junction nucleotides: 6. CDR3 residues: CASSQSGTGYGYTF. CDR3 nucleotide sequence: TGCGCCAGCAGCCAATCTGGGACAGGCTATGGCTACACCTTC.

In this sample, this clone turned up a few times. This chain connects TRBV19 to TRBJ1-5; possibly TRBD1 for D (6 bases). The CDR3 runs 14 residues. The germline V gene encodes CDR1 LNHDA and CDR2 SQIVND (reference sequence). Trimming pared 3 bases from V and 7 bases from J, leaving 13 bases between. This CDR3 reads CASSIGGRGQPQHF. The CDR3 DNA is TGTGCCAGTAGTATCGGGGGGCGCGGGCAGCCCCAGCATTTT.

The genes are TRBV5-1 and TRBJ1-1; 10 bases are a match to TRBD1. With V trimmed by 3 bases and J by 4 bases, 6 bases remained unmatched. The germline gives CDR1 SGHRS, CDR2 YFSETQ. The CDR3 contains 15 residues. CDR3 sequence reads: CASSWTGGDGTEAFF. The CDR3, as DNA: TGCGCCAGCAGCTGGACAGGGGGGGATGGCACTGAAGCTTTCTTT.

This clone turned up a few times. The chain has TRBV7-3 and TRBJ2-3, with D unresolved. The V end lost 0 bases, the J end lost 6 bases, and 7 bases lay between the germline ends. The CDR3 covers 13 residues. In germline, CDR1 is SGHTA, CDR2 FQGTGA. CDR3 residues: CASSLTRWDTQYF. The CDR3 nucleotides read TGTGCCAGCAGCTTAACGCGGTGGGATACGCAGTATTTT. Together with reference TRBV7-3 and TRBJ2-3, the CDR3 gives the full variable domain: GAGVSQTPSNKVTEKGKYVELRCDPISGHTALYWYRQSLGQGPEFLIYFQGTGAADDSGLPNDRFFAVRPEGSVSTLKIQRTERGDSAVYLCASSLTRWDTQYFGPGTRLTVL.

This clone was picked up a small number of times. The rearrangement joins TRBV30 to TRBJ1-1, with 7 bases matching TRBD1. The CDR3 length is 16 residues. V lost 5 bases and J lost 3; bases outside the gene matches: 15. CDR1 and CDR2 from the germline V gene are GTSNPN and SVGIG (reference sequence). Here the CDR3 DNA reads TGTGCCTGGTCTAGGGGGCGGGCCACCAGAGACACTGAAGCTTTCTTT. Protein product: CAWSRGRATRDTEAFF. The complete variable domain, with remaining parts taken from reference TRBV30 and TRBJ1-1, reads SQTIHQWPATLVQPVGSPLSLECTVEGTSNPNLYWYRQAAGRGLQLLFYSVGIGQISSEVPQNLSASRPQDRQFILSSKKLLLSDSGFYLCAWSRGRATRDTEAFFGQGTRLTVV.

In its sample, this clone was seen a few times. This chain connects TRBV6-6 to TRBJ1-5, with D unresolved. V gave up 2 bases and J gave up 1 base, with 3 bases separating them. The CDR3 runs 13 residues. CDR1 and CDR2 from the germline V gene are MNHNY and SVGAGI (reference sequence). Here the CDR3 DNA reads TGTGCCAGCAGTTACCTAAGCAATCAGCCCCAGCATTTT. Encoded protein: CASSYLSNQPQHF.

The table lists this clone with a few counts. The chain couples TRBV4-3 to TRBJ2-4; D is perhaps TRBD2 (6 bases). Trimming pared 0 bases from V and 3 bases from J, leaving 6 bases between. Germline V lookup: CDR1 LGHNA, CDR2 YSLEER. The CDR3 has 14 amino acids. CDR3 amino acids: CASSQEEGKNIQYF. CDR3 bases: TGCGCCAGCAGCCAAGAGGAGGGCAAAAACATTCAGTACTTC.

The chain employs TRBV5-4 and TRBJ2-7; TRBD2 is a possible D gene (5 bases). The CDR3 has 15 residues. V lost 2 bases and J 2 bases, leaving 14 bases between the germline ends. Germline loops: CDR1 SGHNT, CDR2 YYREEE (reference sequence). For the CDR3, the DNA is TGTGCCAGCAGCTTCTCGTTAGGAGGTACCTACGAGCAGTACTTC. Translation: CASSFSLGGTYEQYF.